What follows are 29 T cell receptor beta chains derived from one specimen sequenced in a study of blood T cell repertoires in COVID-19. Clones were sequenced by immunoSEQ multiplex PCR, and TCRdb holds only the in-frame ones, with some missing. The data contain 250,000 to 400,000 clones, around 90% of them singletons. The sample comprised PBMCs or T cells enriched from blood (not recorded which). These receptor sequences come from a man between 60 and 70 years old who had recovered from COVID-19.

A single count supports this clone. The J gene is TRBJ1-5, the V gene TRBV28; TRBD1 matches at 10 bases. The germline gives CDR1 MDHEN, CDR2 SYDVKM. The V segment lost 1 base and the J segment 6 bases; nucleotides outside the gene matches: 3. CDR3 size: 15 residues. The CDR3 nucleotides read TGTGCCAGCAGTTTATCGGGGACAGGGGCTCAGCCCCAGCATTTT. As protein: CASSLSGTGAQPQHF.

This chain joins TRBV28 and TRBJ1-2; 8 bases align to TRBD1. The germline CDR1 and CDR2 sequences are MDHEN and SYDVKM. V gave up 11 bases and J gave up 4 bases; unmatched junction bases: 3. This CDR3 is 11 amino acids long. Here the CDR3 reads CAYRGGYGYTF. In DNA, the CDR3 is TGTGCCTACAGGGGGGGCTATGGCTACACCTTC.

This chain uses TRBV29-1 with TRBJ1-1, with 11 bases aligning to TRBD1. In germline, CDR1 is SQVTM, CDR2 ANQGSEA. V dropped 4 bases and J dropped 2; count of bases not matched to a gene: 6. This CDR3 has 15 amino acids. The CDR3 region has the DNA TGCAGCGTTGCGGGGACAGGGGGTGCTAACACTGAAGCTTTCTTT. The encoded protein is CSVAGTGGANTEAFF. Looking up the rest from reference TRBV29-1 and TRBJ1-1 gives the full variable domain: SAVISQKPSRDICQRGTSLTIQCQVDSQVTMMFWYRQQPGQSLTLIATANQGSEATYESGFVIDKFPISRPNLTFSTLTVSNMSPEDSSIYLCSVAGTGGANTEAFFGQGTRLTVV.

The V gene is TRBV11-3, the J gene TRBJ2-3; D unresolved. V was cut by 2 bases and J by 6 bases, with 9 bases left in between. Germline-derived CDR1 and CDR2 are SGHNT and YENEEA. CDR3 length equals 13 residues. The CDR3 DNA reads TGTGCCAGCAGCTTAACTTTGGGCGATACGCAGTATTTT. Protein: CASSLTLGDTQYF. The full variable domain, with the rest looked up from reference TRBV11-3 and TRBJ2-3, is EAGVVQSPRYKIIEKKQPVAFWCNPISGHNTLYWYLQNLGQGPELLIRYENEEAVDDSQLPKDRFSAERLKGVDSTLKIQPAELGDSAVYLCASSLTLGDTQYFGPGTRLTVL.

This clone was picked up one time. The rearrangement links TRBV7-8 to TRBJ1-1; D possibly corresponds to TRBD1 (6 bases). This CDR3 comprises 12 residues. Trimming removed 1 base from V and 11 bases from J, with 11 bases in between. CDR1 and CDR2 from the germline V gene are SGHVS and FQNEAQ. The CDR3 bases are TGTGCCAGCAGCTTAGTCGCCCAGGGGGCTTTCTTT. It translates to CASSLVAQGAFF.

V and J are TRBV3-1 (or the pseudogene TRBV3-2) and TRBJ1-1, with 7 bases identical to TRBD1. Per germline, CDR1 LGHDT and CDR2 YNNKEL (reference sequence). The CDR3 is made up of 15 amino acids. V dropped 5 bases and J dropped 3; count of bases not matched to a gene: 9. In DNA, the CDR3 is TGTGCCAGCAGCTCTGAGACAGGGTGGGACACTGAAGCTTTCTTT. Protein: CASSSETGWDTEAFF.

This clone turned up a few times. The chain is built from TRBV19 and TRBJ1-2, with TRBD1 matching 8 bases. CDR3 size: 14 residues. Trimming cost V 8 bases and J 7 bases; bases outside gene matches: 12. The germline gives CDR1 LNHDA, CDR2 SQIVND (reference sequence). CDR3 DNA sequence: TGTGCCAGTCCCTTTCCTAGGACAGGGTCTGGCTACACCTTC. It yields the protein CASPFPRTGSGYTF.

This sequence joins TRBV6-1 and TRBJ2-2, with 9 bases matching TRBD2. Losses at the gene ends were 4 bases for V and 0 bases for J; bases not matched to a gene: 3. Germline CDR1 MNHNS, CDR2 SASEGT. CDR3 size: 16 residues. The CDR3 region has the DNA TGTGCCAGCAGTGGCCCTAGCGGGGCGAACACCGGGGAGCTGTTTTTT. Encoded protein: CASSGPSGANTGELFF.

This sequence joins TRBV11-1 and TRBJ2-7; 7 bases fit TRBD1. This CDR3 contains 12 residues. J lost 4 bases, V lost 5 bases, and 2 bases had no gene match. Germline-derived CDR1 and CDR2 are SGHAT and FQDESV (reference sequence). DNA for the CDR3: TGTGCCAGCAGCCCACAGGGGTACGAGCAGTACTTC. Protein sequence: CASSPQGYEQYF.

The chain links TRBV9 to TRBJ1-1; TRBD1 is a possible D gene (6 bases). CDR3 length equals 18 residues. CDR1 and CDR2 (germline): SGDLS, YYNGEE. V was clipped by 2 bases and J by 0 bases, with 20 bases between them. CDR3 in amino acids: CASSVSSQGFGMNTEAFF. CDR3 bases: TGTGCCAGCAGCGTTTCGTCCCAGGGGTTTGGCATGAACACTGAAGCTTTCTTT.

The chain carries TRBV28 and TRBJ1-3; D ambiguous. The CDR3 sequence is 15 residues long. Trimming stripped 5 bases from V and 2 bases from J, with 13 bases between. Germline-derived CDR1 and CDR2 are MDHEN and SYDVKM. CDR3 DNA: TGTGCCAGCAGTCCCTGGAGTTCAGCTGGAAACACCATATATTTT. Its translation: CASSPWSSAGNTIYF.

The chain couples TRBV2 to TRBJ2-5, with 11 nucleotides matching TRBD1. Unmatched junction bases numbered 5, after V lost 9 bases and J lost 2 bases. Germline loops: CDR1 SNHLY, CDR2 FYNNEI. This CDR3 spans 14 amino acids. CDR3 DNA sequence: TGTGCCAGGGACAGGGGGCGCCTACAAGAGACCCAGTACTTC. Protein product: CARDRGRLQETQYF.

The chain has TRBV7-3 and TRBJ2-3; 7 bases fit TRBD1. The CDR3 is 14 amino acids. CDR1 is SGHTA, CDR2 FQGTGA, per germline. V lost 3 bases to trimming and J lost 3 bases; unmatched junction nucleotides: 3. CDR3: CASSFNRGTDTQYF. DNA of the CDR3: TGTGCCAGCAGCTTTAACAGGGGAACAGATACGCAGTATTTT. Variable domain in full (rest from reference TRBV7-3 and TRBJ2-3): GAGVSQTPSNKVTEKGKYVELRCDPISGHTALYWYRQSLGQGPEFLIYFQGTGAADDSGLPNDRFFAVRPEGSVSTLKIQRTERGDSAVYLCASSFNRGTDTQYFGPGTRLTVL.

The sample holds one count of this clone. The chain carries TRBV15 and TRBJ2-7; 12 nucleotides align to TRBD1. The length of the CDR3 is 15 residues. The germline V gene encodes CDR1 LNHNV and CDR2 YYDKDF (reference sequence). V lost 3 bases to trimming and J lost 5 bases; unmatched junction nucleotides: 5. The CDR3 region has the DNA TGTGCCACCAGCAGGGGGGGGACAGGGGGCGACGAGCAGTACTTC. Amino acids: CATSRGGTGGDEQYF.

Details on this clone: This CDR3 is also generated by other DNA sequences in the sample. V gene TRBV19 combines with J gene TRBJ1-2; a possible D gene is TRBD1 (6 bases). V lost 5 bases to trimming and J lost 2 bases, with 15 bases between them. Germline CDR1 LNHDA, CDR2 SQIVND (reference sequence). The CDR3 contains 15 residues. The CDR3 spells CASSPSGTLNYGYTF. The CDR3 nucleotides are TGTGCCAGTAGTCCTTCTGGGACACTCAACTATGGCTACACCTTC. Combining the CDR3 with reference TRBV19 and TRBJ1-2 gives the whole variable domain DGGITQSPKYLFRKEGQNVTLSCEQNLNHDAMYWYRQDPGQGLRLIYYSQIVNDFQKGDIAEGYSVSREKKESFPLTVTSAQKNPTAFYLCASSPSGTLNYGYTFGSGTRLTVV.

CDR3 in amino acids: CATSDGQGENNEQFF. The CDR3 DNA sequence: TGTGCCACCAGTGATGGACAGGGTGAAAACAATGAGCAGTTCTTC. This rearrangement joins TRBV24-1 to TRBJ2-1; 8 nucleotides line up with TRBD1. Germline loops: CDR1 KGHDR, CDR2 SFDVKD. This CDR3 is 15 amino acids long. J gave up 5 bases and V 3 bases, and 5 bases lay outside the gene matches.

Here the CDR3 DNA reads TGTGCCAGCAGTCCCCGGGACAGGGGAACCATGAACACTGAAGCTTTCTTT. Translating gives CASSPRDRGTMNTEAFF. This rearrangement joins TRBV27 to TRBJ1-1; 10 nucleotides align to TRBD1. The ends lost 5 bases at V and 0 bases at J; junction bases unmatched: 9. From germline, CDR1 is MNHEY and CDR2 SMNVEV (reference sequence). CDR3 length: 17 amino acids.

The chain has TRBV7-2 and TRBJ2-1; D ambiguous. The V and J ends lost 1 base and 0 bases respectively, with 4 bases between them. The germline V gene encodes CDR1 SGHTA and CDR2 FQGNSA. This CDR3 region has 14 residues. CDR3 sequence (DNA): TGTGCCAGCAGCTTAGTTCGCTCCTACAATGAGCAGTTCTTC. This translates into CASSLVRSYNEQFF.

V usage is TRBV4-1 and J usage is TRBJ1-5, with TRBD1 matching 7 bases. Germline V gives CDR1 MGHRA, CDR2 YSYEKL. V dropped 3 bases and J dropped 4; count of bases not matched to a gene: 6. The CDR3 has 15 residues. CDR3 in amino acids: CASSQTGTVNQPQHF. The CDR3 DNA sequence: TGCGCCAGCAGCCAGACCGGGACAGTGAATCAGCCCCAGCATTTT.

The chain carries TRBV11-2 and TRBJ2-3; D gene unclear. The CDR3 is made up of 15 amino acids. Trimming removed 1 base at V and 4 bases at J, with 12 bases between. Germline V CDR1 and CDR2: SGHAT, FQNNGV. The CDR3: CASSLGGLEADTQYF. The DNA for the CDR3 is TGTGCCAGCAGCTTAGGAGGTTTAGAGGCAGATACGCAGTATTTT. Drawing the rest from reference TRBV11-2 and TRBJ2-3, the complete variable domain is EAGVAQSPRYKIIEKRQSVAFWCNPISGHATLYWYQQILGQGPKLLIQFQNNGVVDDSQLPKDRFSAERLKGVDSTLKIQPAKLEDSAVYLCASSLGGLEADTQYFGPGTRLTVL.

Only one count was recorded for this clone. The chain is built from TRBV24-1 and TRBJ2-1, with 7 bases that match TRBD1. The CDR3 contains 15 residues. Germline lookup yields CDR1 KGHDR and CDR2 SFDVKD. With 4 bases clipped from V and 8 bases from J, the junction kept 10 bases outside the gene matches. The CDR3 loop reads CATSDAQGFRDEQFF. In DNA, the CDR3 is TGTGCCACCAGTGACGCACAGGGGTTCAGGGATGAGCAGTTCTTC.

The gene calls are TRBV12-3 or TRBV12-4 and TRBJ2-7, with D hard to call. The CDR3 runs to 13 residues. Trimming removed 7 bases at V and 0 bases at J, with 10 bases between. The CDR3 spells CASTHSHSYEQYF. The CDR3 DNA follows: TGTGCCAGCACCCACTCGCACTCCTACGAGCAGTACTTC.

This chain joins TRBV9 and TRBJ1-4; D ambiguous. V was shortened by 4 bases and J by 0 bases, with 10 bases between the two germline ends. The V gene's germline CDR1 is SGDLS and CDR2 YYNGEE. The CDR3 runs to 15 residues. The CDR3 loop is CASSLSQATNEKLFF. The CDR3, as DNA: TGTGCCAGCAGCCTGAGTCAAGCAACTAATGAAAAACTGTTTTTT.

CDR3 sequence (DNA): TGTGCCAGCAGCTTGGCGGGGGGGAACACTGAAGCTTTCTTT. Its translation is CASSLAGGNTEAFF. The genes are TRBV5-5 and TRBJ1-1; a possible D gene is TRBD1 (5 bases). Germline-derived CDR1 and CDR2 are SGHKS and YYEKEE (reference sequence). The CDR3 contains 14 residues. V shed 0 bases and J shed 1 base, with 7 bases lying between them.

The chain is built from TRBV5-1 and TRBJ2-3, with TRBD2 identical over 8 bases. V trimming: 1 base; J trimming: 4 bases; junction bases outside the gene matches: 8. The CDR3 has 16 amino acids. Germline CDR1 and CDR2: SGHRS and YFSETQ. Here the CDR3 DNA reads TGCGCCAGCAGCTTGTCGGGACTAGGCGTATCAGATACGCAGTATTTT. Amino acids: CASSLSGLGVSDTQYF.

The rearrangement joins TRBV7-2 to TRBJ2-5; perhaps TRBD1 as D (6 bases). The germline V gene has CDR1 SGHTA and CDR2 FQGNSA. The CDR3 runs 17 residues. Trimming cost V 0 bases and J 1 base, with 15 bases left between them. This CDR3 is CASSLAMDSRPQETQYF. CDR3 coding DNA: TGTGCCAGCAGCTTAGCGATGGACAGTCGCCCCCAAGAGACCCAGTACTTC.

This sequence joins TRBV12-3 or TRBV12-4 and TRBJ1-6; D is unresolved. The CDR3 spans 13 residues. Trimming left V 3 bases short and J 9 bases short, with 9 bases between. CDR3 DNA: TGTGCCAGCAGTTTGAGACTCGCTTCACCCCTCCACTTT. It is translated as CASSLRLASPLHF.

The genes are TRBV28 and TRBJ1-5; TRBD1 matches 10 bases. This CDR3 has 15 residues. Germline CDR1 reads MDHEN; CDR2 reads SYDVKM. With 7 bases clipped from V and 2 bases from J, the junction kept 5 bases outside the gene matches. The CDR3 loop reads CASNFGTGGNQPQHF. The CDR3 DNA reads TGTGCCAGCAACTTCGGGACAGGGGGCAATCAGCCCCAGCATTTT.

This clone was observed once. The CDR3 sequence: CASSTSGGGQRTEAFF. The CDR3 bases are TGCGCCAGCAGCACATCCGGAGGTGGGCAACGCACTGAAGCTTTCTTT. This sequence joins TRBV5-1 and TRBJ1-1; D is ambiguous. Per the germline V gene, CDR1 is SGHRS and CDR2 is YFSETQ. V was trimmed by 4 bases and J by 4 bases, leaving 20 bases between them. The CDR3 runs 16 residues.